This TCR beta chain was found in a study of beta chain features in type 1 diabetes. Study-level points and caveats: Moderately but significantly shorter TCRB CDR3s were found in Type 1 diabetes patients in all four CD4+ subsets.

Details on this clone: Its antigen remains unknown.

What was sequenced were expressed TCRB transcripts, since all of the isolated RNA had been reverse transcribed. Sequencing was performed with immunoSEQ multiplex PCR; in TCRdb, only in-frame clones are kept and a portion is missing. This table holds more than 300,000 clones, roughly 12% found once. The clonotype comes from a woman under 30 with type 1 diabetes. The sample taken for sequencing was naive CD4+ T cells from blood.

The CDR3 sequence: CASNERVGTDTQYF. CDR3 DNA: TGTGCCAGCAACGAGAGGGTTGGGACAGATACGCAGTATTTT. V is TRBV7-2 and J is TRBJ2-3; the D gene is possibly TRBD2 (5 bases). The CDR3 is 14 residues long. CDR1 and CDR2 from the germline V gene are SGHTA and FQGNSA. Trimming took 7 bases from V and 3 from J, leaving 14 bases between them.